This T cell receptor beta chain came from a study of blood T cell repertoires in COVID-19. Before being deemed recovered, Cohort 3 donors had two negative PCRs, clearance, or symptom resolution. Generated by immunoSEQ multiplex PCR, the TCRdb table keeps only in-frame clones and is missing some. The repertoire holds some 18,000 clones, about 91% seen once, with 4.5% to 6% in the top ten. J gave up 2 bases and V 4 bases, and 7 bases lay outside the gene matches. Germline values: CDR1 SQVTM, CDR2 ANQGSEA. CDR3 length: 14 residues. The V call is TRBV29-1, the J call TRBJ1-2; the match to TRBD1 covers 7 bases. The receptor comes from a woman aged 25 to 39 who had recovered from COVID-19. Sequences were obtained from PBMCs or T cells enriched from blood (not recorded which). DNA of the CDR3: TGCAGCGTTGGACCTTGGGACAGCAACTATGGCTACACCTTC. It encodes CSVGPWDSNYGYTF.